The present T cell receptor beta chain was sequenced within a study of Graves' ophthalmopathy and Graves' hyperthyroidism. Notes on the study in general: Prediction of ophthalmopathy progression reached roughly 64% sensitivity and nearly 75% specificity.

The germline gives CDR1 SNHLY, CDR2 FYNNEI. The CDR3 is 13 amino acids. With 7 bases clipped from V and 2 bases from J, the junction kept 5 bases outside the gene matches. TCR beta CDR3 regions were amplified from RNA transcripts. Following a first-round RT-PCR that used HTBI primers, a second-round multiplex PCR was carried out. TCRdb passed the multiplex PCR reads through MiXCR, listing each CDR3 protein once. Of roughly 480,000 distinct CDR3 sequences detected, under 15% appear once; the ten largest clones hold about a tenth. This clonotype appeared many times. The antigen is unknown. The material sequenced was blood. The chain employs TRBV2 and TRBJ2-7; 7 nucleotides line up with TRBD2. The sequence came from a woman aged 25 to 39 with Graves' ophthalmopathy. The CDR3 DNA sequence: TGTGCCAGCACGGGCCTAGCGGCCTACGAGCAGTACTTC. Translating it yields CASTGLAAYEQYF.